The rows below give T cell receptor beta chains drawn from one sample of a study of OX40 agonist ivuxolimab in advanced cancers. Clones were sequenced by immunoSEQ multiplex PCR, and TCRdb holds only the in-frame ones, with some missing. The sample shows some 45,000 clones, about 80% of them seen only once. Material: CD4+ or CD8+ T cells sorted from blood, obtained in a trial of the OX40 agonist ivuxolimab. These receptor sequences come from an adult with an advanced solid tumor such as melanoma, head and neck, liver or kidney cancer. CDR3s include the opening cysteine and the closing phenylalanine or tryptophan. The order of the fields is J gene, clone size, V gene, CDR3 length, D gene, CDR3 DNA, CDR3 protein. D genes are given only for firm matches. Where a row states a size, it is once, few, many or the class of an expanded clone; other rows omit it.

>TRBJ1-2|few|TRBV6-5|11|.
TGTGCCAGCAGCTCCCGGAGTGGCTACACCTTC
CASSSRSGYTF
>TRBJ1-1|.|TRBV28|12|.
TGTGCCAGCAGTTTTCTGGGAACTGAAGCTTTCTTT
CASSFLGTEAFF
>TRBJ2-7|.|TRBV7-9|16|TRBD2
TGTGCCAGCAGCTCTCAAGCGGGAGGAAGGAGAAACGAGCAGTACTTC
CASSSQAGGRRNEQYF
>TRBJ1-2|.|TRBV5-5|14|.
TGTGCCAGCAGCTTGGTAGTGGCTCTCCATGGCTACACCTTC
CASSLVVALHGYTF
>TRBJ1-5|few|TRBV30|13|.
TGTGCCTGGGAATCAGGGAGAAATCAGCCCCAGCATTTT
CAWESGRNQPQHF
>TRBJ2-7|.|TRBV5-6|14|.
TGTGCCAGCAGCTTGCTTGGGGATAACTACGAGCAGTACTTC
CASSLLGDNYEQYF
>TRBJ2-7|.|TRBV5-1|16|TRBD1
TGCGCCAGCAGCTTGGTTGGCGGGACAGGGGAGAGCGAGCAGTACTTC
CASSLVGGTGESEQYF
>TRBJ2-1|.|TRBV5-1|18|.
TGCGCCAGCAGCACCAGTACAGGGTCTTTAAGCTCCTACAATGAGCAGTTCTTC
CASSTSTGSLSSYNEQFF
>TRBJ2-7|.|TRBV4-3|13|TRBD1
TGCGCCAGCAGCCAGGGACAGGCCTACGAGCAGTACTTC
CASSQGQAYEQYF
>TRBJ2-7|once|TRBV15|15|.
TGTGCCACCAGCAGAGATCGAAACAGTCCCTACGAGCAGTACTTC
CATSRDRNSPYEQYF
>TRBJ1-5|.|TRBV27|17|.
TGTGCCAGCAGTTTAGGTCAGGGTCCTTATAGCAATCAGCCCCAGCATTTT
CASSLGQGPYSNQPQHF
>TRBJ2-7|once|TRBV27|16|.
TGTGCCAGGGTTTGTGGGCAAAGAGCGAGGGCCTACGAGCAGTACTTC
CARVCGQRARAYEQYF
>TRBJ1-4|.|TRBV19|15|.
TGTGCCAGTAACGCCGGGGCGGGTACTAATGAAAAACTGTTTTTT
CASNAGAGTNEKLFF
>TRBJ1-5|.|TRBV18|14|.
TGTGCCAGCTCACCAGATAGCTATTATCAGCCCCAGCATTTT
CASSPDSYYQPQHF
>TRBJ2-7|.|TRBV5-1|12|TRBD1
TGCGCCAGCAGCTTAGACCTGGGACAGGGAAGCTTC
CASSLDLGQGSF
>TRBJ2-7|once|TRBV6-5|11|.
TGTGCCACCTCCCTGGCCTACGAGCAGTACTTC
CATSLAYEQYF
>TRBJ2-1|once|TRBV7-8|13|.
TGTGCCAGCAGCTTAGATAGGAACAATGAGCAGTTCTTC
CASSLDRNNEQFF
>TRBJ2-7|.|TRBV7-9|15|TRBD2
TGTGCCAGCAGCCTTTCCAGCGGGAGGTACCACGAGCAGTACTTC
CASSLSSGRYHEQYF
>TRBJ2-5|.|TRBV6-6|14|TRBD2
TGTGCCAGCAGTTACTCGGCTAGCGGGGAGACCCAGTACTTC
CASSYSASGETQYF
>TRBJ2-2|.|TRBV14|15|TRBD2
TGTGCCAGCAGCCCGCGGGGGGGTCCCACCGGGGAGCTGTTTTTT
CASSPRGGPTGELFF
>TRBJ2-1|.|TRBV27|16|TRBD2
TGTGCCAGCACCATACGGGGACTACTACCCTACAATGAGCAGTTCTTC
CASTIRGLLPYNEQFF
>TRBJ1-2|.|TRBV6-5|13|TRBD1
TGTGCCAGCAGCCAGGGACAGGGGAGAAGCTACACCTTC
CASSQGQGRSYTF
>TRBJ2-1|.|TRBV10-2|13|.
TGCGCCAGCAGACCCACTAGAGTCGGTGAGCAGTTCTTC
CASRPTRVGEQFF